The next 22 T cell receptor beta chains were all read from a single sample in a study of T-cell reconstitution after alpha-beta-depleted transplantation in children. The TCRbeta library incorporated unique molecular identifiers. TCRdb independently ran MiXCR on the PCR reads; one entry per CDR3 protein. The sample holds 400,000 to 450,000 distinct CDR3 sequences; 43% are singletons and the top ten take 27%. Material: PBMCs, obtained before TCRalphabeta/CD19-depleted stem cell transplant. These receptors were collected from a girl aged 2 to 10 with aplastic anemia, due to receive a stem cell transplant.

Comment on this clonotype: A read error is possible here, since a much larger clone lies one base away. The chain has TRBV20-1 and TRBJ1-6, with D perhaps matching TRBD1 (5 bases). This CDR3 contains 16 residues. Germline V gives CDR1 DFQATT, CDR2 SNEGSKA (reference sequence). The CDR3 DNA reads TGCAGTGCTAAAGCCCCCGTTGGGGGGTTTAATTCACCCCTCCCCTTT. It codes for CSAKAPVGGFNSPLPF.

Only one count was recorded for this clonotype. The CDR3 here is CASIGSSYNEQFF. In DNA, the CDR3 is TGTGCCAGCATAGGTAGCTCCTACAATGAGCAGTTCTTC. This sequence joins TRBV6-1 and TRBJ2-1, with D unresolved. Trimming shortened V by 7 bases and J by 0 bases, and 7 bases separated the two germline ends. The CDR3 is 13 residues long. Germline V gives CDR1 MNHNS, CDR2 SASEGT.

The chain carries TRBV20-1 and TRBJ2-3; no definite D call. The germline V gene encodes CDR1 DFQATT and CDR2 SNEGSKA (reference sequence). This CDR3 region has 12 residues. V lost 6 bases, J lost 3 bases, and 10 bases lay in between. DNA for the CDR3: TGCAGTGCGCCGACACGAACAGATACGCAGTATTTT. This codes for CSAPTRTDTQYF.

The J gene is TRBJ2-1, the V gene TRBV20-1; 8 bases are a match to TRBD2. CDR1 and CDR2 (germline): DFQATT, SNEGSKA (reference sequence). This CDR3 is 16 amino acids long. Trimming cost V 1 base and J 4 bases; bases outside gene matches: 9. The CDR3 is CSARGWEAGDYNEQFF. In DNA form, the CDR3 reads TGCAGTGCTAGAGGGTGGGAAGCGGGGGATTACAATGAGCAGTTCTTC.

The V and J genes are TRBV5-1 and TRBJ2-3, with D hard to call. Per the germline V gene, CDR1 is SGHRS and CDR2 is YFSETQ. CDR3 size: 14 residues. Trimming removed 4 bases at V and 4 bases at J, with 13 bases between. CDR3 nucleotide sequence: TGCGCCAGCAGCAATCAGAGGATGGCAGATACGCAGTATTTT. Residues: CASSNQRMADTQYF.

J is TRBJ2-5 and V is TRBV28; maybe TRBD2 (6 bases). The germline V gene encodes CDR1 MDHEN and CDR2 SYDVKM. V was cut by 5 bases and J by 13 bases, with 23 bases left in between. The CDR3 runs 14 residues. This chain's CDR3 is CASSGTSGRFPRYF. For the CDR3, the DNA is TGTGCCAGCAGTGGCACTAGTGGGAGGTTCCCACGGTACTTC.

The chain joins TRBV21-1 to TRBJ2-7; the table's D call, TRBD1, has no DNA check behind it. TRBV21-1 is reported as a pseudogene. There are 14 residues in the CDR3. CDR3 protein: CASPKARETYEQYF. Here the CDR3 DNA reads TGTGCCAGCCCCAAAGCCCGGGAAACCTACGAGCAGTACTTC.

This chain joins TRBV27 and TRBJ1-6, with D possibly being TRBD1 (5 bases). Trimming removed 8 bases at V and 2 bases at J, with 13 bases between. Per germline, CDR1 MNHEY and CDR2 SMNVEV (reference sequence). This CDR3 region has 15 residues. CDR3 sequence reads: CASSLWGPYNSPLHF. DNA of the CDR3: TGTGCCAGCTCCCTTTGGGGACCCTATAATTCACCCCTCCACTTT.

V and J are TRBV20-1 and TRBJ2-7, with D perhaps matching TRBD1 (6 bases). The CDR3 is made up of 14 amino acids. The V gene's germline CDR1 is DFQATT and CDR2 SNEGSKA (reference sequence). V was pared by 5 bases and J by 0 bases, with 14 bases between. CDR3 DNA sequence: TGCAGTGCTTACCGGGACACCAGCTCCTACGAGCAGTACTTC. Translation: CSAYRDTSSYEQYF.

V usage is TRBV10-3 and J usage is TRBJ2-7; TRBD1 might be the D (6 bases). V gave up 0 bases and J gave up 5 bases, with 11 bases separating them. Germline V gene sequence: CDR1 ENHRY, CDR2 SYGVKD. CDR3 length: 14 residues. The CDR3 is CAISESGGADEQYF. CDR3 nucleotides: TGTGCCATCAGTGAGTCAGGGGGAGCAGACGAGCAGTACTTC.

V and J are TRBV28 and TRBJ2-3, with D perhaps TRBD2 (5 bases). Germline CDR1 MDHEN, CDR2 SYDVKM. Trimming took off 4 bases at V and 8 bases at J, with 7 bases between the two ends. The CDR3 consists of 11 residues. The CDR3 DNA sequence: TGTGCCAGCAGTTCAGAGGGTACGCAGTATTTT. This gives the protein CASSSEGTQYF.

The chain has TRBV20-1 and TRBJ2-3; TRBD2 aligns across 10 bases. The V and J ends lost 6 bases and 0 bases, in that order; junction bases with no gene match: 3. Per germline, CDR1 DFQATT and CDR2 SNEGSKA (reference sequence). This CDR3 is 14 amino acids long. The CDR3 is CSARGLASTDTQYF. The CDR3 coding sequence is TGCAGTGCCCGGGGACTAGCGAGCACAGATACGCAGTATTTT.

Concerning this clonotype itself: Mismatch with germline at one junction end may stem from a read error. The chain is built from TRBV20-1 and TRBJ2-2; TRBD1 aligns across 11 bases. The CDR3 is made up of 16 amino acids. CDR1 DFQATT and CDR2 SNEGSKA come from the germline V gene (reference sequence). This chain's CDR3 is CSARVDRGLTTGELVF. The CDR3 nucleotides are TGCAGTGCTAGAGTGGACAGGGGGCTAACCACCGGGGAGCTGGTTTTT.

Many counts were recorded for this clonotype. This chain links TRBV27 with TRBJ2-2, with TRBD1 identical over 7 bases. Trimming took 2 bases from V and 5 from J; bases not matched to a gene: 5. Germline V gene data show CDR1 as MNHEY and CDR2 as SMNVEV (reference sequence). The CDR3 is 15 amino acids. The CDR3 protein is CASSLPLTGTGELFF. The CDR3 nucleotides read TGTGCCAGCAGTTTACCTTTGACAGGGACCGGGGAGCTGTTTTTT.

The chain employs TRBV5-1 and TRBJ2-5, with TRBD1 matching over 8 bases. The germline gives CDR1 SGHRS, CDR2 YFSETQ. The CDR3 spans 14 residues. The J segment lost 5 bases and the V segment lost 4 bases, leaving 7 bases of the junction unmatched. The DNA for the CDR3 is TGCGCCAGCAGCCCGCCCAGGACAGGGGAGACCCAGTACTTC. Protein product: CASSPPRTGETQYF.

This clonotype appeared many times. The chain has TRBV4-1 and TRBJ2-7; D possibly matches TRBD1 or TRBD2 (5 bases each). Trimming left V 0 bases short and J 3 bases short, with 21 bases between. The CDR3 is 18 residues long. CDR1 is MGHRA and CDR2 is YSYEKL in the germline V gene. CDR3 sequence reads: CASSQDEFPGQVNYEQYF. In DNA form, the CDR3 reads TGCGCCAGCAGCCAAGATGAATTTCCGGGGCAGGTGAACTACGAGCAGTACTTC.

The sample holds many counts of this clonotype. The chain uses TRBV27 and TRBJ2-3; tentatively, D is TRBD1 or TRBD2 (5 bases each). Trimming shortened V by 5 bases and J by 1 base, and 16 bases separated the two germline ends. From germline, CDR1 is MNHEY and CDR2 SMNVEV (reference sequence). The CDR3 extends over 16 amino acids. The CDR3 DNA sequence: TGTGCCAGCAGTCTCACCGGGACGGGACGCACAGATACGCAGTATTTT. This encodes CASSLTGTGRTDTQYF.

The chain recombines TRBV20-1 with TRBJ2-7; no definite D call. This CDR3 has 12 amino acids. The germline CDR1 and CDR2 sequences are DFQATT and SNEGSKA (reference sequence). The V gene lost 3 bases and the J gene lost 2 bases, with 8 bases spanning the gap. The CDR3 sequence: CSASADTYEQYF. CDR3 nucleotide sequence: TGCAGTGCTAGTGCCGACACCTACGAGCAGTACTTC.

The chain carries TRBV6-1 and TRBJ2-2; D is possibly TRBD2 (5 bases). This CDR3 has 13 residues. The ends were cut back, 3 bases at V and 3 bases at J, with 5 bases in the middle. Per the germline V gene, CDR1 is MNHNS and CDR2 is SASEGT. The CDR3 DNA follows: TGTGCCAGCAGTGAGAGGGACACCGGGGAGCTGTTTTTT. Translated: CASSERDTGELFF.

This chain uses TRBV29-1 with TRBJ2-3, with D possibly matching TRBD2 (7 bases). The CDR3 contains 16 residues. Germline V gene data show CDR1 as SQVTM and CDR2 as ANQGSEA. V lost 5 bases and J lost 3, with 21 bases in between. The CDR3 DNA reads as TGCAGCGTTCTCCCCGCGAGAGGGGGGGGGACAGATACGCAGTATTTT. Protein sequence: CSVLPARGGGTDTQYF.

The chain carries TRBV5-1 and TRBJ2-3; 12 positions match TRBD2. The CDR3 has 16 residues. CDR1 and CDR2 from the germline V gene are SGHRS and YFSETQ. V lost 0 bases, J lost 6 bases, and 5 bases stayed unmatched. The CDR3 sequence: CASSLAASGRADTQYF. In DNA form, the CDR3 reads TGCGCCAGCAGCTTGGCCGCTAGCGGGAGGGCCGATACGCAGTATTTT.

The CDR3 region has the DNA TGTGCCAGCAGCTTAGATACCCGTTCAGGACGGCAGTTCTTC. It codes for CASSLDTRSGRQFF. The chain is built from TRBV7-2 and TRBJ2-1; D gene unclear. The germline CDR1 and CDR2 sequences are SGHTA and FQGNSA. The CDR3 runs to 14 residues. Trimming removed 1 base from V and 12 bases from J, with 16 bases in between.